Here is one T cell receptor beta chain with its context. Its antigen target is currently unknown. Base qualities are not provided; no much larger clone lies one nucleotide away. The germline V gene (reference sequence) yields SEHNR for CDR1 and FQNEAQ for CDR2. Its CDR3 holds 15 amino acids, cysteine through phenylalanine. Only the CDR3 DNA stays, 45 bases, in frame from base 1. The V end loses 1 base and the J end loses 4 bases, and a stretch of 10 bases separates them. The cohort was made up of about 610 healthy bone marrow donors. All cohort members were sampled while nominally healthy, although unrecorded immune exposures were likely present. The donor was CMV seronegative and belonged to the group of under 400 seronegative cohort members. Every donor gave a peripheral blood sample, and the peripheral blood mononuclear cells from that sample were used for TCR beta sequencing. The Qiagen DNeasy Blood Extraction Kit was used to extract genomic DNA from the blood cell samples.

This entry comes from a study of cytomegalovirus exposure and HLA in healthy donors (dated by TCRdb to about 2017). Study-level background: An earlier analysis of several hundred of the donors reported approximately 300 Gb of sequence data and 117 million unique TCR beta sequences obtained from about 179 million T cells. Donor age, sex, ethnicity and CMV serostatus were collected together with the repertoire data. An earlier analysis of some 500 of the donors applied high-throughput TCR beta sequencing to assess whether each TCR beta V gene segment acted as functional or pseudogenic. Every repertoire in the discovery cohort had been generated on one and the same sequencing platform. HLA typing included class I and class II loci at four-digit resolution. A separate validation cohort of more than 100 different subjects was used in addition to the roughly 640-subject first cohort. Roughly 310 gigabases of sequencing data and approximately 85 million unique TCR sequences were included in an early release covering about 600 HLA-typed donors. Rather than using new phenotypic data, the later analysis identified candidate immune exposures from TCR beta sequences and from how often those sequences occurred across donors. A later analysis re-examined previously published TCR beta repertoires from 500 to 700 donors and added high-resolution HLA genotyping to investigate patterns of TCR occurrence. Using immunosequencing, the study profiled T cell repertoires from fewer than 700 subjects and related those repertoires to cytomegalovirus serostatus. About five DR-DQ haplotypes were treated as single units for association and clustering because of strong linkage in the cohort. The aim of the study was to test whether cataloging public T cell receptors could identify signatures of past pathogen exposure. Across approximately 400 genotyped donors of the cohort, an average of approximately 220,000 unique TCR beta nucleotide sequences per donor were sequenced, and roughly 18% of those sequences were non-productive. The study combined high-throughput TCR immunosequencing, statistical association of individual TCRs with disease status, and machine learning to predict cytomegalovirus infection status. Among the approximately 400 genotyped donors, around 81% belonged to the genetic ancestry cluster associated with self-reported Caucasian donors. The number of typed donors differed by locus: about 629-630 for A, B, C, DRB1 and DQB1; approximately 540 for DQA1; around 580 for DPA1; and 400 to 480 for DPB1. Genome-wide SNP genotypes for about three fifths of the roughly 700 donors were used in a later genetic analysis, which treated that subset as a discovery cohort.

The receptor library was made with the immunoSEQ multiplex PCR assay. A mixture of 60 forward primers for TCR Vbeta segments and 13 reverse primers for TCR Jbeta segments was used in the multiplex PCR. A multiplex PCR assay on genomic DNA amplified the CDR3 region of rearranged TCR beta genes. On the Illumina HiSeq System, the amplified TCR beta libraries were sequenced as 87-base-pair reads. The authors' pipeline ran thus. In a later analysis, about 80 million unique TCR beta chains were counted across the approximately 640 repertoires, and about 10 million of these chains were shared by at least two donors. To remove PCR and sequencing errors, raw reads were error-corrected and collapsed into unique sequences using a nearest-neighbor algorithm that merged closely related sequences. To assign V, D and J gene segments, CDR3 sequences were aligned to IMGT reference sequences. For a sequence to be retained, at least a six-nucleotide match to both a V gene segment and a J gene segment was required. Rearrangements were called productive when the CDR3 lacked stop codons and stayed in frame with V and J; all others were non-productive. CDR3 was defined by IMGT convention, running from the second conserved V-encoded cysteine to the conserved J-encoded phenylalanine. Sequences without an unambiguous match to a single V gene segment were excluded from the earlier analysis of 450 to 650 of the donors. An earlier analysis of 587 of the donors classified V segments as functional when productive rearrangements were above 56.7% and as segregating when the standard deviation between donors was above 5%. A statistical classification framework was developed to diagnose cytomegalovirus status using the catalog of TCR beta chain sequences. In a later analysis, V and J genes were assigned by comparing TCR nucleotide sequences against IMGT/GENE-DB human TR gene sequences. The TCRdist pipeline was used in a later analysis to assign CDR3 sequences and most-parsimonious VDJ recombination scenarios. A later analysis defined each TCR beta chain by its CDR3 amino acid sequence plus V-gene family, and excluded reads lacking a unique V-gene family. In a later analysis, 450 to 600 highly shared, low-generation-probability nucleotide sequences were removed to address suspected cross-contamination and a sequencing artifact. A later analysis calculated a clonal expansion index for each public chain from normalized within-repertoire ranks of inferred template counts. Generation probabilities in a later analysis came from a VDJ recombination model fitted to out-of-frame rearrangements, and those results were checked against IGoR. A later analysis scored TCR-TCR, TCR-HLA and TCR-CMV co-occurrence with hypergeometric tests, applying a repertoire-size bias correction to TCR pairs. To estimate false discovery rates, a later analysis permuted the HLA or CMV assignments 20 times. A later analysis grouped co-occurring TCRs with DBSCAN, adding TCRdist sequence similarity when clustering within HLA-allele-positive subsets. Repertoires with fewer than 30,000 or more than 120,000 public chains were left out of co-occurrence clustering, as were a handful of repertoires with anomalous nucleotide sharing. What TCRdb holds here is the immuneACCESS table cut down to in-frame rearrangements. Part of the clones is not present; checked against another copy, under half of the missing clones reflect an unresolved V gene, and the others are unexplained. Clone size and V and J calls were adopted from that table, with D and trimming inferred from the DNA. Counted in this sample were some 170,000 clones; roughly 79% of them appeared once. The top ten clones comprise roughly 0.99% of the sample.

General conclusions and limits of the study: A later analysis found that TCR association rates varied across HLA loci, with DRB1 alleles showing the most associated TCRs and HLA-C alleles the fewest. In an earlier analysis of more than 500 of the donors, most TCR beta V segments appeared in productive rearrangements about 87% or about 30% of the time, broadly matching IMGT annotations. Because counts were too low, under 20 rarely observed V segments, including chromosome 9 orphons, were left out of the earlier analysis of 500 to 650 of the donors. V-gene and J-gene trimming of TCR beta chains was associated with a missense DCLRE1C variant in a later genetic analysis, and the association was replicated in an independent cohort. While some public TCRs were present in many individuals, most TCR sequences turned up only very rarely across donors. Because some donors lacked HLA typing at each locus, the association tests relied only on the typed subset. Correlated functional status among segregating V segments might reflect linkage disequilibrium, but an unknown experimental factor could not be ruled out. A later analysis found that HLA-associated TCR beta chains were more clonally expanded and had lower generation probabilities than equally common non-associated chains. A group of highly shared sequence variants was considered likely to be a technical artifact of the sequencing pipeline. A total of 164 TCR beta chains were listed by the study as associated with cytomegalovirus. A later analysis found that most CMV-associated TCR beta chains appeared HLA-restricted, with HLA associations seemingly driven largely by CMV exposure. The classifier was reported to diagnose cytomegalovirus status with high specificity and sensitivity in both the original and validation cohorts. In this cohort, only TCR beta chains were sequenced, and detectable features were limited by the absence of alpha or paired-chain data. Specific HLA alleles were associated with more than 15,000 TCR beta sequences at a false discovery rate of 0.05 in a later analysis. A further reported finding was that TCR beta sequences accurately predicted the HLA-A and HLA-B alleles for most subjects in the first cohort. A later genetic analysis reported fewer N-insertions in productive TCRs among donors in an Asian-associated ancestry cluster than the roughly 700-donor mean. Roughly uniform sequencing depth across donors was assumed in presence/absence analyses, although this assumption may not hold. When HLA alleles, especially DR and DQ, strongly co-occurred, TCR associations were difficult to assign to individual alleles. Some IMGT-functional V segments, including TRBV6-2 and TRBV6-3, could not be distinguished by the 87-base-pair reads and were therefore excluded. The authors suggested that the approach could potentially be extended to other disease states and immunological phenotypes. CMV serostatus was the only immune exposure information available for the cohort. Several of the top co-occurrence clusters appeared to be linked to parvovirus B19, influenza, CMV and Epstein-Barr virus, according to a later analysis. Three of the identified cytomegalovirus-associated TCR beta chains were confirmed in vitro to be specific for cytomegalovirus antigens.

Rearrangement joined TRBV7-9 to TRBJ2-2, with the identity of the D gene unclear. The sequencing input was PBMCs. The source is a woman aged 40 to 49 in good health and CMV-seronegative. The nucleotides read TGTGCCAGCAGCTTAGGCAGCGTGAGCACCGGGGAGCTGTTTTTT. It is translated as CASSLGSVSTGELFF.